This T cell receptor (beta chain) was identified during a study of T cell responses to AZD1222 COVID-19 vaccine. Repertoires were generated with immunoSEQ multiplex PCR, while TCRdb's copy carries only in-frame clones and drops some. The table shows 95,000 to 150,000 clones, with 88% occurring only once. V was clipped by 9 bases and J by 6 bases, with 16 bases between them. Germline assignment: CDR1 KGHDR and CDR2 SFDVKD. This CDR3 has 13 residues. The rearrangement links TRBV24-1 to TRBJ1-2; D call uncertain. The TCR originated in an adult in good health. The source material was peripheral blood, sampled on day 0 of AZD1222 vaccination. The CDR3 sequence is CATAPSGEDGYTF. The CDR3 region has the DNA TGTGCCACCGCCCCCTCCGGGGAAGATGGCTACACCTTC.